What follows are 18 T cell receptor beta chains derived from one specimen sequenced in a study of T-cell reconstitution after alpha-beta-depleted transplantation in children. Unique molecular identifiers were used to barcode this TCRbeta library. TCRdb recomputed calls from the PCR reads with MiXCR, one row per CDR3 protein. The table shows over 550,000 distinct CDR3 sequences, with roughly 10% occurring only once. Sample: PBMCs from the stem cell graft donor, taken from the stem cell graft. Receptor source: a human donor who donated a stem cell graft to a child with acute myeloid leukemia.

This chain joins TRBV7-3 and TRBJ2-1, with 8 bases matching TRBD2. This CDR3 spans 15 amino acids. The V segment lost 2 bases and the J segment 12 bases; nucleotides outside the gene matches: 12. Germline V gene data show CDR1 as SGHTA and CDR2 as FQGTGA. In DNA form, the CDR3 reads TGTGCCAGCAGCTTACGGGCGGGAGGCCTACAATGGCAGTTCTTC. It translates to CASSLRAGGLQWQFF.

The table lists this clonotype with many counts. The junction does not match germline at one end; this may be a read error. The chain uses TRBV6-5 and TRBJ2-5; 10 positions match TRBD2. Germline V gene sequence: CDR1 MNHEY, CDR2 SVGAGI. The CDR3 runs 14 residues. In DNA, the CDR3 is TGTGCCAGCAGTAACCCTGGGGGACTAGCGCCCTTTATCTTC. As protein: CASSNPGGLAPFIF.

The rearrangement uses TRBV20-1 and TRBJ2-5; 8 bases fit TRBD2. Trimming cost V 3 bases and J 4 bases; bases outside gene matches: 7. Germline assignment: CDR1 DFQATT and CDR2 SNEGSKA (reference sequence). This CDR3 is 14 amino acids long. The CDR3 nucleotides are TGCAGTGCTAGCGGAGCGGGAGTTACAGAGACCCAGTACTTC. Amino acid sequence: CSASGAGVTETQYF.

This clonotype was seen a few times. This chain uses TRBV7-2 with TRBJ2-7; the match to TRBD2 covers 11 bases. Trimming at V came to 3 bases and at J to 4 bases, leaving 5 bases not matched to a gene. The CDR3 has 15 residues. In germline, CDR1 is SGHTA, CDR2 FQGNSA. The CDR3 region is CASSLGLAANYEQYF. The CDR3 coding sequence is TGTGCCAGCAGCTTGGGACTAGCGGCGAATTACGAGCAGTACTTC.

This sequence joins TRBV9 and TRBJ2-1; 7 bases fit TRBD2. The CDR3 is 16 residues long. The trim removed 2 bases at V and 4 bases at J, leaving 9 bases unmatched. Germline assignment: CDR1 SGDLS and CDR2 YYNGEE. CDR3 in DNA: TGTGCCAGCAGCGTCTCTCGGCGGGGGTATTACAATGAGCAGTTCTTC. Its translation is CASSVSRRGYYNEQFF.

This clonotype was recorded at least ten times. V gene TRBV6-2 or TRBV6-3 combines with J gene TRBJ2-5, with 13 bases identical to TRBD2. The CDR3 runs 17 residues. CDR1 and CDR2 (germline): MNHEY, SVGEGT. V trimming: 5 bases; J trimming: 1 base; junction bases outside the gene matches: 7. CDR3 nucleotides: TGTGCCAGCAGTGCCTCGGGACTAGCGGGGTTCCAAGAGACCCAGTACTTC. Protein sequence: CASSASGLAGFQETQYF.

This chain joins TRBV4-2 and TRBJ2-1; 7 bases are shared with TRBD1. The CDR3 length is 15 residues. The germline V gene encodes CDR1 LGHNA and CDR2 YNFKEQ. The ends lost 5 bases at V and 3 bases at J; junction bases unmatched: 7. The CDR3 reads CASSVDRAIYNEQFF. In DNA, the CDR3 is TGTGCCAGCAGCGTAGACAGGGCGATCTACAATGAGCAGTTCTTC.

This clonotype was detected many times. The chain joins TRBV6-2 or TRBV6-3 to TRBJ2-1; 9 nucleotides line up with TRBD2. The germline V gene has CDR1 MNHEY and CDR2 SVGEGT. The CDR3 contains 14 residues. Trimming at V came to 9 bases and at J to 5 bases, leaving 8 bases not matched to a gene. Written as DNA, the CDR3 is TGTGCCAGTTTTAGCGGGAGAAGGGACAATGAGCAGTTCTTC. Protein product: CASFSGRRDNEQFF.

The rearrangement joins TRBV15 to TRBJ2-1; TRBD2 aligns across 8 bases. Germline V CDR1 and CDR2: LNHNV, YYDKDF (reference sequence). J gave up 0 bases and V 0 bases, and 1 base lay outside the gene matches. The CDR3 runs to 16 residues. DNA of the CDR3: TGTGCCACCAGCAGAGATAGCGGGGCCTCCTACAATGAGCAGTTCTTC. This sequence encodes CATSRDSGASYNEQFF.

This clonotype was picked up many times. The gene calls are TRBV20-1 and TRBJ2-1, with 14 bases matching TRBD2. Germline V gene data show CDR1 as DFQATT and CDR2 as SNEGSKA (reference sequence). The CDR3 has 14 residues. CDR3 in amino acids: CSQTSGRDNNEQFF. As DNA, the CDR3 is TGCAGCCAGACTAGCGGGAGGGATAACAATGAGCAGTTCTTC.

This clonotype was detected only a few times. The chain uses TRBV27 and TRBJ2-2; the match to TRBD2 covers 10 bases. There are 18 residues in the CDR3. J gave up 4 bases and V 4 bases, and 12 bases lay outside the gene matches. Germline CDR1 reads MNHEY; CDR2 reads SMNVEV (reference sequence). The CDR3 loop is CASSSGVLAGGPTGELFF. For the CDR3, the DNA is TGTGCCAGCAGTTCTGGGGTATTAGCGGGAGGCCCCACCGGGGAGCTGTTTTTT.

This clonotype was seen a handful of times. This chain joins TRBV29-1 and TRBJ2-1; TRBD1 might be the D (6 bases). Germline V gives CDR1 SQVTM, CDR2 ANQGSEA. V lost 3 bases and J 6 bases, leaving 12 bases between the germline ends. The CDR3 consists of 13 residues. CDR3 nucleotide sequence: TGCAGCGTTGACAGGGGAAGCAGCAATGAGCAGTTCTTC. Translation gives CSVDRGSSNEQFF.

At least ten counts were recorded for this clonotype. The chain links TRBV6-2 or TRBV6-3 to TRBJ2-7; 13 nucleotides align to TRBD2. The V gene end was trimmed by 7 bases and the J gene end by 4 bases; junction bases not matched to a gene: 10. Per germline, CDR1 MNHEY and CDR2 SVGEGT. The CDR3 length is 16 residues. The CDR3 DNA sequence: TGTGCCAGCACCTCTCGGACTAGCGGGAGAAGGTACGAGCAGTACTTC. Its translation: CASTSRTSGRRYEQYF.

The rearrangement uses TRBV20-1 and TRBJ2-5; D gene ambiguous. The V gene lost 1 base and the J gene lost 4 bases, with 10 bases spanning the gap. This CDR3 is built from 13 residues. Germline values: CDR1 DFQATT, CDR2 SNEGSKA (reference sequence). The CDR3 loop reads CSARVRVRETQYF. The CDR3 DNA is TGCAGTGCTAGAGTCCGGGTCAGAGAGACCCAGTACTTC.

This clonotype was seen a handful of times. V is TRBV20-1 and J is TRBJ2-5; D perhaps matches TRBD2 (6 bases). The V gene lost 6 bases and the J gene lost 0 bases, with 11 bases spanning the gap. In germline, CDR1 is DFQATT, CDR2 SNEGSKA (reference sequence). This CDR3 has 13 amino acids. The CDR3 bases are TGCAGTGCCCCAGGAGGGGACCAAGAGACCCAGTACTTC. Its translation is CSAPGGDQETQYF.

This clonotype came up a few times. V is TRBV20-1 and J is TRBJ2-5; the D call may be TRBD1 or TRBD2 (6 bases each). Trimming cost V 4 bases and J 5 bases, with 14 bases left between them. Per germline, CDR1 DFQATT and CDR2 SNEGSKA (reference sequence). The CDR3 is 13 residues long. The CDR3 reads CSANGGREETQYF. The CDR3 bases are TGCAGTGCTAATGGGGGGCGCGAGGAGACCCAGTACTTC.

The J gene is TRBJ1-1, the V gene TRBV19; no clear D gene. This CDR3 region has 15 residues. Germline CDR1 is LNHDA and CDR2 is SQIVND (reference sequence). V lost 10 bases to trimming and J lost 0 bases, with 18 bases between them. The CDR3 DNA is TGTGCCACCCTCCCACGAGGAGGGATGAACACTGAAGCTTTCTTT. It encodes CATLPRGGMNTEAFF.

Concerning this clonotype itself: This may be a read error, as it is one base from a much larger clone. CDR3 bases: TGCGCCTGCAGCTTGAGGGGACAGGGGTCCTACGAGCAGTACTTC. It specifies CACSLRGQGSYEQYF. J is TRBJ2-7 and V is TRBV5-1; 10 bases match TRBD1. The CDR3 length is 15 residues. Germline loops: CDR1 SGHRS, CDR2 YFSETQ. Looking up the rest from reference TRBV5-1 and TRBJ2-7 gives the full variable domain: KAGVTQTPRYLIKTRGQQVTLSCSPISGHRSVSWYQQTPGQGLQFLFEYFSETQRNKGNFPGRFSGRQFSNSRSEMNVSTLELGDSALYLCACSLRGQGSYEQYFGPGTRLTVT.